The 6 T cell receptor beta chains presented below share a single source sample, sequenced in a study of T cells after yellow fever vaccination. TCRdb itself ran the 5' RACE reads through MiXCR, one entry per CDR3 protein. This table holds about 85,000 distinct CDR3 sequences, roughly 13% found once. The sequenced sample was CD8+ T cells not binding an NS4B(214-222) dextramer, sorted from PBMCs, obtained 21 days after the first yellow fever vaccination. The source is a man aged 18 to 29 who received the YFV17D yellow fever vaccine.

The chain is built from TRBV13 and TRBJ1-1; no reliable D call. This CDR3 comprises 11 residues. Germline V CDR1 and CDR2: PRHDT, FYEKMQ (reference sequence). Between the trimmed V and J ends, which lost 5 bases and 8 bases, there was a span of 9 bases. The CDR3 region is CASSAGREAFF. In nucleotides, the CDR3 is TGTGCCAGCAGCGCCGGGCGGGAAGCTTTCTTT.

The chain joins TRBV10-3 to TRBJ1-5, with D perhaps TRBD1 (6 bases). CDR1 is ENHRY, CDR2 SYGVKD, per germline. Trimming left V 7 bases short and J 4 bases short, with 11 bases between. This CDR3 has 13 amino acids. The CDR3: CAITPDRNQPQHF. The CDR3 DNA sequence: TGTGCCATCACCCCAGACAGGAATCAGCCCCAGCATTTT.

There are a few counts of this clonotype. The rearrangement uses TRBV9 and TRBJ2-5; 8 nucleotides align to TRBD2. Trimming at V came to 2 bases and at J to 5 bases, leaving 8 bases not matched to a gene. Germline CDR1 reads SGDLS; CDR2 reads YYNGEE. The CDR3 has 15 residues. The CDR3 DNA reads TGTGCCAGCAGCGTGGCCGGGACTAGTGGTGAGACCCAGTACTTC. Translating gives CASSVAGTSGETQYF.

The CDR3 here is CASSTRGDDGYTF. The CDR3 DNA reads TGTGCCAGCAGCACCCGGGGCGATGATGGCTACACCTTC. The chain couples TRBV9 to TRBJ1-2, with D possibly being TRBD1 (5 bases). This CDR3 is built from 13 residues. Between the trimmed V and J ends, which lost 4 bases and 6 bases, there was a span of 13 bases. Germline assignment: CDR1 SGDLS and CDR2 YYNGEE.

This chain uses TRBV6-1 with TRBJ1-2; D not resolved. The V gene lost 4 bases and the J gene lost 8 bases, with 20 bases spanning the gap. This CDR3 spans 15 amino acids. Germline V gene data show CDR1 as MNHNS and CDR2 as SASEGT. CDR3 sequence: CASSVGRRNWEGYTF. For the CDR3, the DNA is TGTGCCAGCAGTGTCGGACGGCGGAATTGGGAAGGCTACACCTTC.

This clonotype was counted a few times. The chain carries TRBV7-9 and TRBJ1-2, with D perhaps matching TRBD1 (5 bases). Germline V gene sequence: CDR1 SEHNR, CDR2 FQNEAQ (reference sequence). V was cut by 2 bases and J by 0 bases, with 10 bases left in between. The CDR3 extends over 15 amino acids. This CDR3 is CASSLSSGSNYGYTF. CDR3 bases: TGTGCCAGCAGCTTATCTTCAGGGTCTAACTATGGCTACACCTTC.